One and the same sample provided the 5 T cell receptor beta chains below, sequenced in a study of Graves' ophthalmopathy and Graves' hyperthyroidism. RNA transcripts were the source from which TCR beta CDR3 regions were amplified. In the first round, RT-PCR was carried out with HTBI primers, and a multiplex PCR formed the second round. TCRdb fed the multiplex PCR reads into MiXCR, producing one record per CDR3 protein. The sample holds hundreds of thousands of distinct CDR3 sequences; 45% to 55% are singletons and the top ten take approximately 51%. The specimen was peripheral blood. These receptors came from an adult man with Graves' ophthalmopathy.

V and J are TRBV4-1 and TRBJ1-3; 7 bases match TRBD1. Germline values: CDR1 MGHRA, CDR2 YSYEKL. Trimming removed 2 bases from V and 0 bases from J; junction bases left unmatched: 4. The CDR3 has 16 amino acids. CDR3 sequence reads: CASSQPTGTSGNTIYF. The CDR3 bases are TGCGCCAGCAGCCAACCGACAGGGACCTCTGGAAACACCATATATTTT.

The rearrangement joins TRBV24-1 to TRBJ2-2; the D is unclear. CDR1 and CDR2 (germline): KGHDR, SFDVKD. Trimming left V 0 bases short and J 1 base short, with 8 bases between. This CDR3 comprises 16 residues. The CDR3 DNA is TGTGCCACCAGTGATTTGTTGGCAGGGAACACCGGGGAGCTGTTTTTT. It yields the protein CATSDLLAGNTGELFF.

This clonotype was counted a few times. The chain employs TRBV20-1 and TRBJ1-5, with TRBD1 matching 9 bases. CDR1 and CDR2 from the germline V gene are DFQATT and SNEGSKA (reference sequence). The CDR3 is 14 residues long. The ends lost 5 bases at V and 4 bases at J; junction bases unmatched: 6. This chain's CDR3 is CSAPGTGKNQPQHF. CDR3 bases: TGCAGTGCTCCGGGGACAGGGAAAAATCAGCCCCAGCATTTT.

The chain recombines TRBV2 with TRBJ1-2; 11 positions agree with TRBD1. CDR1 is SNHLY and CDR2 is FYNNEI in the germline V gene. CDR3 length equals 13 residues. The trim removed 4 bases at V and 8 bases at J, leaving 3 bases unmatched. In DNA, the CDR3 is TGTGCCAGCAGTGGGACAGGGGGCCGAGGCTACACCTTC. Residues: CASSGTGGRGYTF.

Note on this clonotype: One junction end disagrees with the germline gene, perhaps due to a read error. The J gene is TRBJ2-5, the V gene TRBV10-1, with TRBD1 as a possible D gene (6 bases). The CDR3 sequence is 14 residues long. Germline values: CDR1 WNHNN, CDR2 SYGVQD (reference sequence). CDR3 amino acids: CASSTPLRGETQYF. CDR3 DNA sequence: TGTGCCAGCAGCACTCCTCTCAGGGGAGAGACCCAGTACTTC.